What follows are 3 T cell receptor beta chains derived from one specimen sequenced in a study of T cells in Graves' hyperthyroidism and ophthalmopathy. Using RNA transcripts as the source, TCR beta CDR3 regions were amplified. RT-PCR in the first round (using the HTBI primer set) targeted the TCR CDR3. TCRdb re-called the multiplex PCR reads through MiXCR, storing one row per CDR3 protein. The table has 400,000 or so distinct CDR3 sequences, over 12% seen once. Sequenced: blood. These TCRs come from a man between 50 and 59 years old with Graves' ophthalmopathy.

This clonotype was counted ten times or more. This chain joins TRBV29-1 and TRBJ2-7, with 7 bases matching TRBD1. Germline CDR1 SQVTM, CDR2 ANQGSEA. CDR3 length: 11 residues. The junction had 2 bases not matched to a gene; V was cut back by 7 bases and J by 2 bases. CDR3 sequence reads: CSAGTAYEQYF. The CDR3 nucleotides are TGCAGCGCCGGGACAGCCTACGAGCAGTACTTC.

This clonotype came up many times. This chain links TRBV11-2 with TRBJ2-2, with 8 positions matching TRBD1. Looked up from germline, CDR1 is SGHAT and CDR2 is FQNNGV. Unmatched junction bases numbered 6, after V lost 6 bases and J lost 6 bases. The CDR3 extends over 14 amino acids. CDR3 loop: CASSFLQGAGELFF. Here the CDR3 DNA reads TGTGCCAGCAGTTTCTTACAGGGGGCCGGGGAGCTGTTTTTT. Complete variable domain (other parts from reference TRBV11-2 and TRBJ2-2): EAGVAQSPRYKIIEKRQSVAFWCNPISGHATLYWYQQILGQGPKLLIQFQNNGVVDDSQLPKDRFSAERLKGVDSTLKIQPAKLEDSAVYLCASSFLQGAGELFFGEGSRLTVL.

This chain joins TRBV10-3 and TRBJ2-2; D is possibly TRBD2 (6 bases). This CDR3 has 16 amino acids. Looked up from germline, CDR1 is ENHRY and CDR2 is SYGVKD. V lost 0 bases to trimming and J lost 2 bases, with 10 bases between them. The CDR3 DNA is TGTGCCATCAGTGAGTCGGGGGGAAGAAACACCGGGGAGCTGTTTTTT. Translation: CAISESGGRNTGELFF.